The sequence of this T cell receptor (beta chain) was determined in a study of CD8 T cells in ankylosing spondylitis. General study findings and limits: Blood from ankylosing spondylitis patients appeared to carry a characteristic eight-variant TCR beta motif. Matched ankylosing spondylitis synovial fluid reportedly contained a significantly enriched population of disease-linked clones.

This CDR3 is 14 amino acids long. Per the germline V gene, CDR1 is SGHKS and CDR2 is YYEKEE (reference sequence). Trimming took 3 bases from V and 3 from J, leaving 9 bases between them. Only a few counts were recorded for this clonotype. Its antigen is undetermined. TCRdb reprocessed the 5' RACE reads with MiXCR, giving one entry per CDR3 protein. The table includes about 360,000 distinct CDR3 sequences, 14% to 15% detected once. The source of this sequence is a male donor with ankylosing spondylitis or in good health (not recorded which). Sample: blood, either unsorted or a sorted T cell fraction (not recorded which). This chain joins TRBV5-5 and TRBJ2-2, with D perhaps matching TRBD2 (6 bases). The CDR3 is CASSWRADTGELFF. For the CDR3, the DNA is TGTGCCAGCAGCTGGAGGGCGGACACCGGGGAGCTGTTTTTT.